A single sample is the source of the 17 T cell receptor beta chains below, sequenced in a study of CD8+ T cells in alopecia areata. Indicated treatment: oral pan-JAK inhibitor, 5-10 mg twice daily. Reverse transcribed after extraction, RNA yielded cDNA as the sequencing template. Profiling relied on immunoSEQ multiplex PCR, and the TCRdb table lists in-frame clones only, not all of them. The data show around 100,000 clones, with over 70% seen just once and 15% to 20% held by the top ten. The sequencing used CD8+ T cells sorted from blood, collected between weeks 44 and 45, from a patient treated with tofacitinib. The source of these receptors is a human donor with alopecia areata.

This clone was recorded a few times. The V and J genes are TRBV6-4 and TRBJ2-7, with 11 bases aligning to TRBD1. CDR3 length: 15 amino acids. The V and J ends lost 2 bases and 0 bases, in that order; junction bases with no gene match: 0. Germline assignment: CDR1 MRHNA and CDR2 SNTAGT. CDR3 amino acids: CASSDGTGGSYEQYF. DNA for the CDR3: TGTGCCAGCAGTGACGGGACAGGGGGCTCCTACGAGCAGTACTTC.

This sequence joins TRBV27 and TRBJ1-5, with D possibly matching TRBD1 (6 bases). Germline lookup yields CDR1 MNHEY and CDR2 SMNVEV (reference sequence). The V end was cut by 2 bases, the J end by 4 bases, with 9 bases between. This CDR3 has 14 residues. In DNA form, the CDR3 reads TGTGCCAGCAGTTTAATAGGGGGTAATCAGCCCCAGCATTTT. It is translated as CASSLIGGNQPQHF.

V usage is TRBV4-1 and J usage is TRBJ1-2; TRBD1 matches at 9 bases. Germline CDR1 reads MGHRA; CDR2 reads YSYEKL. CDR3 length equals 14 residues. Trimming at V came to 6 bases and at J to 4 bases, leaving 6 bases not matched to a gene. CDR3 in amino acids: CASRRTGEGYGYTF. The CDR3 region has the DNA TGCGCCAGCAGAAGGACAGGGGAAGGCTATGGCTACACCTTC.

The chain joins TRBV27 to TRBJ2-7; 8 nucleotides agree with TRBD1. The length of the CDR3 is 14 residues. J gave up 0 bases and V 6 bases, and 4 bases lay outside the gene matches. The V gene's germline CDR1 is MNHEY and CDR2 SMNVEV (reference sequence). The CDR3 DNA sequence: TGTGCCAGCAGGCAGGGGGCCTACTCCTACGAGCAGTACTTC. Amino acids: CASRQGAYSYEQYF.

The chain is built from TRBV27 and TRBJ2-3, with 10 bases that match TRBD2. Trimming at V came to 6 bases and at J to 2 bases, leaving 8 bases not matched to a gene. The CDR3 covers 16 residues. Per germline, CDR1 MNHEY and CDR2 SMNVEV (reference sequence). Here the CDR3 reads CASSPSGGEVTDTQYF. The CDR3 nucleotides read TGTGCCAGCAGCCCAAGCGGGGGGGAGGTCACAGATACGCAGTATTTT.

This chain links TRBV19 with TRBJ1-5, with D uncertain. Germline V CDR1 and CDR2: LNHDA, SQIVND (reference sequence). The CDR3 runs to 14 residues. V lost 5 bases and J lost 16, with 24 bases in between. Here the CDR3 DNA reads TGTGCCAGTAGTCCTTCCCTGGACCGTGAGGGTAGACATTTT. Translated: CASSPSLDREGRHF.

This rearrangement joins TRBV2 to TRBJ2-7, with 11 bases lining up with TRBD1. Losses at the gene ends were 4 bases for V and 3 bases for J; bases not matched to a gene: 5. The germline V gene encodes CDR1 SNHLY and CDR2 FYNNEI. CDR3 length: 15 residues. CDR3 protein: CASSGGQGEGYEQYF. The CDR3 region has the DNA TGTGCCAGCAGTGGGGGACAGGGGGAGGGCTACGAGCAGTACTTC.

This clone occurred once. The chain recombines TRBV7-3 with TRBJ2-6, with TRBD2 as a possible D gene (5 bases). CDR1 is SGHTA and CDR2 is FQGTGA in the germline V gene. The CDR3 consists of 14 residues. Trimming removed 3 bases at V and 3 bases at J, with 6 bases between. The CDR3 reads CASSFGVGANVLTF. Here the CDR3 DNA reads TGTGCCAGCAGCTTCGGGGTTGGGGCCAACGTCCTGACTTTC. The full variable domain, in which reference TRBV7-3 and TRBJ2-6 provide the parts outside the CDR3, is GAGVSQTPSNKVTEKGKYVELRCDPISGHTALYWYRQSLGQGPEFLIYFQGTGAADDSGLPNDRFFAVRPEGSVSTLKIQRTERGDSAVYLCASSFGVGANVLTFGAGSRLTVL.

This chain uses TRBV4-3 with TRBJ1-4; no clear D. V was trimmed by 0 bases and J by 6 bases, leaving 11 bases between them. CDR3 size: 15 residues. Germline CDR1 reads LGHNA; CDR2 reads YSLEER. CDR3 loop: CASSQEPGMYEKLFF. CDR3 coding DNA: TGCGCCAGCAGCCAAGAGCCCGGGATGTATGAAAAACTGTTTTTT.

J is TRBJ1-1 and V is TRBV4-3; D not certain. The CDR3 runs 13 residues. Germline V gene data show CDR1 as LGHNA and CDR2 as YSLEER. With 3 bases removed from V and 1 base from J, the gap between germline ends came to 6 bases. The CDR3, as DNA: TGCGCCAGCAGCCAGAGTCGGAACACTGAAGCTTTCTTT. This gives the protein CASSQSRNTEAFF.

The V call is TRBV19, the J call TRBJ1-5, with no clear D. The germline V gene encodes CDR1 LNHDA and CDR2 SQIVND (reference sequence). The CDR3 covers 13 residues. Trimming removed 2 bases at V and 6 bases at J, with 8 bases between. The CDR3: CASSISEGQPQHF. CDR3 DNA sequence: TGTGCCAGTAGTATATCGGAGGGTCAGCCCCAGCATTTT.

The chain combines TRBV7-9 with TRBJ2-7; 11 bases line up with TRBD2. J lost 3 bases, V lost 7 bases, and 14 bases had no gene match. Germline loops: CDR1 SEHNR, CDR2 FQNEAQ (reference sequence). This CDR3 comprises 17 residues. The DNA of the CDR3 is TGTGCCAGCACCGCCCTAGCGGGGGGACATCCAAGCTACGAGCAGTACTTC. It is translated as CASTALAGGHPSYEQYF.

This chain joins TRBV4-3 and TRBJ1-1, with D possibly matching TRBD1 (6 bases). Germline V CDR1 and CDR2: LGHNA, YSLEER. The CDR3 consists of 16 residues. The V end lost 0 bases, the J end lost 1 base, and 12 bases lay between the germline ends. CDR3 sequence: CASSQDGGGGNTEAFF. As DNA, the CDR3 is TGCGCCAGCAGCCAAGATGGTGGAGGGGGGAACACTGAAGCTTTCTTT.

J is TRBJ2-2 and V is TRBV4-3, with a possible D match to TRBD1 (5 bases). Germline CDR1 and CDR2: LGHNA and YSLEER. CDR3 length: 12 amino acids. Trimming cost V 3 bases and J 8 bases, with 7 bases left between them. The CDR3 protein is CASSHRGGELFF. The DNA for the CDR3 is TGCGCCAGCAGCCATAGGGGTGGGGAGCTGTTTTTT.

The chain couples TRBV5-4 to TRBJ2-1; 9 nucleotides match TRBD2. Trimming took 0 bases from V and 9 from J; bases not matched to a gene: 10. The germline gives CDR1 SGHNT, CDR2 YYREEE (reference sequence). The CDR3 length is 16 residues. This CDR3 is CASSLAAASGALEQFF. Here the CDR3 DNA reads TGTGCCAGCAGCTTGGCCGCGGCTAGCGGGGCCCTTGAGCAGTTCTTC.

CDR3 nucleotide sequence: TGCAGCGTTGTTGGCCAGGGCGTCTACACCTTC. This sequence encodes CSVVGQGVYTF. The rearrangement uses TRBV29-1 and TRBJ1-2; D perhaps matches TRBD1 (5 bases). Trimming cost V 4 bases and J 10 bases, with 13 bases left between them. The length of the CDR3 is 11 residues. CDR1 is SQVTM and CDR2 is ANQGSEA in the germline V gene.

This chain joins TRBV7-9 and TRBJ2-4, with D possibly matching TRBD2 (6 bases). This CDR3 is 17 amino acids long. CDR1 is SEHNR, CDR2 FQNEAQ, per germline (reference sequence). Trimming took off 2 bases at V and 0 bases at J, with 14 bases between the two ends. CDR3 bases: TGTGCCAGCAGCTTAATTGTTGAGGGACTAGCCAAAAACATTCAGTACTTC. Its translation: CASSLIVEGLAKNIQYF.